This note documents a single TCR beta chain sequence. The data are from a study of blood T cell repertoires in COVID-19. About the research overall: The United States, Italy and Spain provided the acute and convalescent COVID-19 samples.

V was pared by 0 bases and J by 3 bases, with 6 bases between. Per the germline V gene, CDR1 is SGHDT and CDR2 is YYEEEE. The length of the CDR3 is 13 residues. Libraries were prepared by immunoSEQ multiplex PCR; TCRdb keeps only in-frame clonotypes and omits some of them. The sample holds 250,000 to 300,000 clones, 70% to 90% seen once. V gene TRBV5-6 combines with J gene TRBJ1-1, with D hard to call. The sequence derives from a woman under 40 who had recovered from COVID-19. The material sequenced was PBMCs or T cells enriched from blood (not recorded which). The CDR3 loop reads CASSLGTYTEAFF. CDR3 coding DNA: TGTGCCAGCAGCTTGGGCACATACACTGAAGCTTTCTTT.